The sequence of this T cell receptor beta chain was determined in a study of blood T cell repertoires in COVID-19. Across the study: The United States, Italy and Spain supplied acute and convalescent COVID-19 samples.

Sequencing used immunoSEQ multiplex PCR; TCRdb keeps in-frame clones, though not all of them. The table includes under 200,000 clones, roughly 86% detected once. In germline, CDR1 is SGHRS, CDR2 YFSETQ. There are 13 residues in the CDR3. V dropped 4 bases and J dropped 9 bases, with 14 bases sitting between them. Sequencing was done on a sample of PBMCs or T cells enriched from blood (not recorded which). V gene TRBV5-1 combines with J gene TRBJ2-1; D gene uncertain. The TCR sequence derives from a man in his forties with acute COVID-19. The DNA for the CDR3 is TGCGCCAGCAGCCAAAGTCTAGAGGCTGAGCAGTTCTTC. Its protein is CASSQSLEAEQFF.